A selection of T cell receptor beta chains follows, all from one sample in a study of shared clonotypes between healthy human individuals. Repertoires were generated with immunoSEQ multiplex PCR, while TCRdb's copy carries only in-frame clones and drops some. Of some 2.1 million clones listed, approximately 95% were seen once; the top ten hold around 1.1%. Sequenced: naive CD8+ T cells sorted from blood. These receptors originate from a man aged 18 to 30 in good health. The conserved cysteine and the conserved F or W are not part of the CDR3 here. Each record gives: V gene, CDR3 protein.

TRBV5-1,ASSYDITGELF
TRBV5-6,ASSGDRDYEQY
TRBV19,ASSIDWVLNQPQH
TRBV13,ASSLGRYEQY
TRBV5-4,ASSRGQVGEHNEQF
TRBV2,ARSTGTNEKLF
TRBV4-1,ASSQDPGTVYNEQF
TRBV6-5,ASSYLAGSYNEQF
TRBV27,ASRAGGPVNEQY
TRBV11-2,ASSYQSGTGYEQY
TRBV29-1,SVAGNSDTQY
TRBV9,ASSVGSRELF
TRBV2,ASSSPDRGSTDTQY
TRBV19,ASSLEPLGTQY
TRBV2,ASMRRIAGDYEQY
TRBV28,ASSFTGSGNEQF
TRBV7-6,ASSLEAEQETQY
TRBV15,ATSADLGAINIQY
TRBV6-1,ASSVPPSTEAF
TRBV7-9,ASSPPPGNTIY
TRBV6-1,ADQPPNYGYT
TRBV4-3,ASSPLGAGYTGELF
TRBV19,AIQPKGGPAETQY
TRBV2,ASSEEGHSGEKLF
TRBV6-6,ASSYMNGELF
TRBV13,ASSSDKNTEAF
TRBV7-6,ASSHRGSYYEQY
TRBV21-1,ASSIRTGNSEKLF
TRBV9,ASSVDPGEGDTQY
TRBV27,ASSSDGDGSNYGYT
TRBV29-1,SVSAGGYEQY
TRBV5-1,ASSFGRGSSYEQY
TRBV5-6,ASSLGRGIKNIQY
TRBV6-4,ASSANPGQGYEQY
TRBV10-2,ASSEGTGDMNTEAF
TRBV27,ASSLGQAENTQY
TRBV15,ATSREDRDNQPQH
TRBV7-9,ASSFLAGEQY
TRBV27,ASSLGPGTSGYEQY
TRBV7-9,ASSLGLAGAYEQY
TRBV28,ASSLFAAYEQY
TRBV7-2,ASSPNVGTEAF
TRBV6-5,ASSYDFSSGNTIY
TRBV7-9,ASSPSTDTQY
TRBV19,ASSDQGTLPYNEQF